The 27 T cell receptor beta chains below all came from one sample that was sequenced in a study of post-analysis software for immune sequencing data. Notes on the study in general: Patients had higher frequencies than controls of roughly five TRBV segments, including TRBV5-6, TRBV5-1 and TRBV20-1.

No antigen has been identified for these receptors. Unique molecular identifiers were present in the TCR beta cDNA libraries. TCRdb redid the calling of the PCR reads with MiXCR, one entry per CDR3 protein. The repertoire holds roughly 600,000 distinct CDR3 sequences, with about 40% as singletons. Sequenced: blood. The receptors were sampled from a girl between 10 and 17 years old with multiple sclerosis.

This chain links TRBV12-3 or TRBV12-4 with TRBJ2-7, with unresolved D. The DNA end is a closer match to TRBJ2-5, so the J assignment may be wrong. CDR3 size: 17 residues. CDR3 in amino acids: CASTSPWSPGEGETQYF. The CDR3 nucleotides read TGTGCCAGCACTTCACCCTGGAGTCCTGGCGAAGGGGAGACCCAGTACTTC.

This clonotype turned up a few times. The chain combines TRBV5-1 with TRBJ1-2; unclear D gene. The germline V and J ends were trimmed by 0 bases and 10 bases, with 13 bases remaining between them. Germline V gene sequence: CDR1 SGHRS, CDR2 YFSETQ. There are 13 residues in the CDR3. The chain's CDR3 is CASSLDSATTYTF. CDR3 DNA sequence: TGCGCCAGCAGCTTGGATTCAGCAACAACCTACACCTTC.

This clonotype was detected only a few times. This rearrangement joins TRBV4-1 to TRBJ2-5; 11 nucleotides line up with TRBD2. The length of the CDR3 is 14 residues. V was pared by 4 bases and J by 5 bases, with 3 bases of the junction left unmatched. Germline lookup yields CDR1 MGHRA and CDR2 YSYEKL. The CDR3 reads CASSPSSGRETQYF. For the CDR3, the DNA is TGCGCCAGCAGCCCTTCTAGCGGGAGGGAGACCCAGTACTTC.

The chain couples TRBV12-3 or TRBV12-4 to TRBJ2-3; no reliable D call. This CDR3 region has 14 residues. Trimming removed 5 bases from V and 0 bases from J, with 9 bases in between. The CDR3 region is CASSLEMSTDTQYF. DNA of the CDR3: TGTGCCAGCAGTCTGGAGATGAGCACAGATACGCAGTATTTT.

V is TRBV5-1 and J is TRBJ2-7, with 7 bases aligning to TRBD1. Germline V gene data show CDR1 as SGHRS and CDR2 as YFSETQ. CDR3 length: 11 residues. The V gene end was trimmed by 7 bases and the J gene end by 2 bases; junction bases not matched to a gene: 0. The CDR3 loop is CASGTAYEQYF. CDR3 DNA sequence: TGCGCCAGCGGGACAGCCTACGAGCAGTACTTC.

This rearrangement joins TRBV10-3 to TRBJ2-5; D remains unclear. CDR1 and CDR2 from the germline V gene are ENHRY and SYGVKD. Trimming shortened V by 0 bases and J by 2 bases, and 10 bases separated the two germline ends. The CDR3 is 15 amino acids. In nucleotides, the CDR3 is TGTGCCATCAGTGAGTCAGGTGGGCAGCAAGAGACCCAGTACTTC. Translated: CAISESGGQQETQYF.

V gene TRBV10-3 combines with J gene TRBJ2-1; D not resolved. V was cut by 4 bases and J by 3 bases, with 10 bases left in between. Germline loops: CDR1 ENHRY, CDR2 SYGVKD. This CDR3 region has 14 residues. CDR3 sequence (DNA): TGTGCCATCAGTGTAGGGCAGTACTACAATGAGCAGTTCTTC. This encodes CAISVGQYYNEQFF.

Details on this clonotype: The CDR3 ends on some other residue instead of the conserved phenylalanine or tryptophan, so this is likely a read error. This chain connects TRBV7-8 to TRBJ2-3; no clear D. The CDR3 consists of 14 residues. Trimming took off 5 bases at V and 2 bases at J, with 11 bases between the two ends. Germline CDR1 is SGHVS and CDR2 is FQNEAQ. CDR3 DNA: TGTGCCAGCAGCGCCCCACAGATCACAGATACGCAGTATTTG. Protein: CASSAPQITDTQYL.

The rearrangement joins TRBV28 to TRBJ1-2; D is perhaps TRBD1 (6 bases). CDR1 is MDHEN, CDR2 SYDVKM, per germline. Deletions cut 5 bases from V and 8 bases from J, with 12 bases between. The CDR3 is 12 amino acids. CDR3 in amino acids: CASSRDKSGYTF. In nucleotides, the CDR3 is TGTGCCAGCAGTCGGGACAAATCCGGCTACACCTTC.

The chain couples TRBV6-5 to TRBJ1-1, with TRBD1 identical over 10 bases. From germline, CDR1 is MNHEY and CDR2 SVGAGI. The CDR3 totals 15 residues. J gave up 5 bases and V 1 base, and 4 bases lay outside the gene matches. CDR3 amino acids: CASSYLDRGETEAFF. As DNA, the CDR3 is TGTGCCAGCAGTTACTTGGACAGGGGGGAAACTGAAGCTTTCTTT.

The rearrangement joins TRBV6-6 to TRBJ2-3, with unresolved D. V lost 0 bases, J lost 5 bases, and 3 bases lay in between. CDR3 length equals 12 residues. Germline values: CDR1 MNHNY, CDR2 SVGAGI (reference sequence). CDR3 DNA: TGTGCCAGCAGTTACTCGCTAGATACGCAGTATTTT. Encoded protein: CASSYSLDTQYF.

The CDR3 DNA sequence: TGTGCCAGCAGTGTATTACAGGGCGGGACTGAAGCTTTCTTT. Residues: CASSVLQGGTEAFF. This chain connects TRBV2 to TRBJ1-1; D is perhaps TRBD1 (6 bases). CDR1 is SNHLY, CDR2 FYNNEI, per germline. Deletions cut 4 bases from V and 5 bases from J, with 14 bases between. The CDR3 runs 14 residues.

Comment on this clonotype: At one boundary the junction diverges from the germline segment, which might be a read error. The chain links TRBV20-1 to TRBJ2-5, with D unclear. Germline V gene sequence: CDR1 DFQATT, CDR2 SNEGSKA (reference sequence). The CDR3 extends over 14 amino acids. CDR3 in amino acids: CSPRLVEVQETQYF. The CDR3 DNA follows: TGCAGTCCTAGACTTGTCGAGGTCCAAGAGACCCAGTACTTC.

There are a few counts of this clonotype. The rearrangement links TRBV11-2 to TRBJ2-1; TRBD2 might be the D (6 bases). Trimming removed 1 base from V and 4 bases from J, with 11 bases in between. CDR1 is SGHAT, CDR2 FQNNGV, per germline. The CDR3 has 15 residues. The CDR3 sequence: CASSLGGAPYNEQFF. CDR3 sequence (DNA): TGTGCCAGCAGCTTAGGCGGGGCCCCATACAATGAGCAGTTCTTC.

On this clonotype itself: A read error is likely, as this CDR3 ends without the conserved phenylalanine or tryptophan. The CDR3 bases are TGTGCCAGCAGCTTAGCCACAGGTTCCTACAATGAGCAGTTCGTC. The encoded protein is CASSLATGSYNEQFV. The chain uses TRBV7-2 and TRBJ2-1; tentatively, D is TRBD1 (5 bases). The length of the CDR3 is 15 residues. V lost 0 bases to trimming and J lost 1 base, with 7 bases between them. Germline V gene lookup returns CDR1 SGHTA and CDR2 FQGNSA.

The chain employs TRBV11-2 and TRBJ2-1; 8 bases line up with TRBD2. J was trimmed by 0 bases and V by 2 bases; bases with no gene match: 9. The CDR3 loop spans 18 amino acids. The germline gives CDR1 SGHAT, CDR2 FQNNGV. For the CDR3, the DNA is TGTGCCAGCAGCTTAAACGGGAGGGGTTTCAGCTCCTACAATGAGCAGTTCTTC. The encoded protein is CASSLNGRGFSSYNEQFF.

Concerning this clonotype: At one end, the junction sequence differs from germline, possibly due to a read error. The chain couples TRBV28 to TRBJ2-7; TRBD2 matches at 10 bases. The J call may be incorrect, as the DNA end agrees better with TRBJ2-5. CDR3 length equals 12 residues. CDR1 and CDR2 from the germline V gene are MDHEN and SYDVKM. This CDR3 is CASKAGGETQYF. The CDR3 coding sequence is TGCGCCAGCAAAGCGGGAGGGGAGACCCAGTACTTC.

This clonotype has just a few counts. The V gene is TRBV2, the J gene TRBJ1-6; D is undetermined. From germline, CDR1 is SNHLY and CDR2 FYNNEI. This CDR3 spans 13 amino acids. V was trimmed by 1 base and J by 10 bases, leaving 8 bases between them. The CDR3 loop reads CASSEGAGSPLHF. CDR3 coding DNA: TGTGCCAGCAGTGAAGGGGCTGGGTCACCCCTCCACTTT.

The genes are TRBV4-1 and TRBJ2-1; no firm D call. V was pared by 0 bases and J by 0 bases, with 15 bases between. The CDR3 has 18 residues. Germline V lookup: CDR1 MGHRA, CDR2 YSYEKL. Here the CDR3 reads CASSQEIMAGSSYNEQFF. CDR3 coding DNA: TGCGCCAGCAGCCAAGAAATTATGGCAGGAAGCTCCTACAATGAGCAGTTCTTC.

The CDR3 loop is CASSPGTGTETQYF. The CDR3 DNA follows: TGTGCCAGCAGCCCCGGGACAGGGACAGAGACCCAGTACTTC. This rearrangement joins TRBV7-3 to TRBJ2-5, with TRBD1 matching over 9 bases. Trimming removed 5 bases from V and 4 bases from J; junction bases left unmatched: 5. This CDR3 has 14 residues. Per germline, CDR1 SGHTA and CDR2 FQGTGA.

In nucleotides, the CDR3 is TGTGCCAGCAGCTTTAGGACTAGCGGGGCCTACTCTCACGAGCAGTACTTC. Amino acid sequence: CASSFRTSGAYSHEQYF. The chain carries TRBV5-6 and TRBJ2-7, with 12 bases that match TRBD2. V dropped 2 bases and J dropped 5; count of bases not matched to a gene: 11. CDR3 length: 17 residues. CDR1 and CDR2 from the germline V gene are SGHDT and YYEEEE.

This clonotype was seen only a few times. The V call is TRBV7-9, the J call TRBJ1-1; TRBD1 is a possible D gene (5 bases). The length of the CDR3 is 14 residues. Germline loops: CDR1 SEHNR, CDR2 FQNEAQ (reference sequence). Between the trimmed V and J ends, which lost 2 bases and 1 base, there was a span of 8 bases. The CDR3 DNA follows: TGTGCCAGCAGCTTAACAACAGGGAACACTGAAGCTTTCTTT. Residues: CASSLTTGNTEAFF. The full variable domain, rest sourced from reference TRBV7-9 and TRBJ1-1, is DTGVSQNPRHKITKRGQNVTFRCDPISEHNRLYWYRQTLGQGPEFLTYFQNEAQLEKSRLLSDRFSAERPKGSFSTLEIQRTEQGDSAMYLCASSLTTGNTEAFFGQGTRLTVV.

The V and J genes are TRBV12-3 or TRBV12-4 and TRBJ1-1, with a weak D call TRBD1 (6 bases). V shed 6 bases and J shed 1 base, with 12 bases lying between them. This CDR3 contains 14 residues. The CDR3: CASRSDRRNTEAFF. The DNA for the CDR3 is TGTGCCAGCAGATCCGACAGGAGGAACACTGAAGCTTTCTTT.

The chain carries TRBV7-6 and TRBJ2-5, with 7 bases that match TRBD2. This CDR3 has 15 amino acids. Germline assignment: CDR1 SGHVS and CDR2 FNYEAQ. V was pared by 3 bases and J by 11 bases, with 15 bases of the junction left unmatched. This chain's CDR3 is CASSFRGDYYNEQYF. The CDR3 DNA sequence: TGTGCCAGCAGCTTTCGGGGGGACTACTACAATGAGCAGTACTTC. The variable domain in full, completed from reference TRBV7-6 and TRBJ2-5, reads GAGVSQSPRYKVTKRGQDVALRCDPISGHVSLYWYRQALGQGPEFLTYFNYEAQQDKSGLPNDRFSAERPEGSISTLTIQRTEQRDSAMYRCASSFRGDYYNEQYFGPGTRLLVL.

This clonotype was recorded only once. V gene TRBV12-3 or TRBV12-4 combines with J gene TRBJ2-5; 7 nucleotides match TRBD1. The J call is in doubt because the DNA end fits TRBJ2-7 better. The CDR3 loop spans 14 amino acids. CDR3 residues: CASSQGEGRDEQYF. CDR3 DNA: TGTGCCAGCAGTCAGGGGGAAGGACGAGACGAGCAGTACTTC.

The rearrangement uses TRBV20-1 and TRBJ2-7; 7 nucleotides match TRBD2. V lost 3 bases to trimming and J lost 2 bases; unmatched junction nucleotides: 7. Germline CDR1 reads DFQATT; CDR2 reads SNEGSKA (reference sequence). The CDR3 has 14 amino acids. The DNA of the CDR3 is TGCAGTGCTAGTGTAAGCGGGGAGCCCTACGAGCAGTACTTC. It specifies CSASVSGEPYEQYF.

Remarks on this clonotype: Here the CDR3 omits its conserved ending phenylalanine or tryptophan, so a read error is the likely source. The DNA is omitted, as the CDR3 cannot be located on it reliably, and the CDR3 follows TCRdb's listing. This chain uses TRBV12-3 or TRBV12-4 with TRBJ2-3; the table's D gene call, TRBD1, was not cross checked with the DNA. The CDR3 is made up of 15 amino acids, end residues included. Here the CDR3 reads CASSGQVLSTDTQYS.